This passage covers 7 T cell receptor beta chains from one sample sequenced in a study of blood T cell repertoires in COVID-19. The protocol was immunoSEQ multiplex PCR, while the TCRdb copy is restricted to in-frame clones and leaves out a portion. The repertoire consists of under 250,000 clones, with approximately 91% occurring once and the leading ten covering roughly 5%. Sequencing was carried out using peripheral blood. The receptors originated from a woman aged 40 to 49 with acute or convalescent COVID-19.

The chain uses TRBV6-1 and TRBJ1-5; no definite D call. V was shortened by 0 bases and J by 0 bases, with 6 bases between the two germline ends. Germline V gives CDR1 MNHNS, CDR2 SASEGT. The CDR3 is 15 amino acids. Written as DNA, the CDR3 is TGTGCCAGCAGTGAAGCGTACTATAGCAATCAGCCCCAGCATTTT. It is translated as CASSEAYYSNQPQHF.

The chain employs TRBV11-2 and TRBJ1-5, with TRBD1 matching over 7 bases. CDR1 and CDR2 from the germline V gene are SGHAT and FQNNGV. This CDR3 has 15 amino acids. The V segment lost 0 bases and the J segment 6 bases; nucleotides outside the gene matches: 5. CDR3 residues: CASSLDLQGTQPQHF. In nucleotides, the CDR3 is TGTGCCAGCAGCTTAGATTTACAGGGGACTCAGCCCCAGCATTTT.

This clone was detected once. The V call is TRBV5-1, the J call TRBJ1-3; 7 nucleotides align to TRBD1. Germline V gene sequence: CDR1 SGHRS, CDR2 YFSETQ. The CDR3 totals 17 residues. Trimming at V came to 0 bases and at J to 2 bases, leaving 8 bases not matched to a gene. The CDR3 DNA follows: TGCGCCAGCAGCTTGGGGATACAGGGGAGCCCTGGAAACACCATATATTTT. The encoded protein is CASSLGIQGSPGNTIYF.

This chain uses TRBV16 with TRBJ1-1; no reliable D call. V lost 1 base, J lost 0 bases, and 6 bases lay in between. The germline CDR1 and CDR2 sequences are KGHSY and FQNENV. The CDR3 has 14 amino acids. CDR3 protein: CASSQFSVNTEAFF. The CDR3 region has the DNA TGTGCCAGCAGCCAATTTTCGGTGAACACTGAAGCTTTCTTT.

This clone was recorded once. The chain carries TRBV18 and TRBJ2-5, with 8 bases aligning to TRBD2. The CDR3 spans 16 residues. Germline CDR1 is KGHSH and CDR2 is LQKENI. V shed 3 bases and J 2 bases; nucleotides not matched to a gene: 8. CDR3 in DNA: TGTGCCAGCTCACCCTTAGCGGGACCGATTCAAGAGACCCAGTACTTC. Translated, it gives CASSPLAGPIQETQYF.

The genes are TRBV28 and TRBJ1-2; D ambiguous. Germline V gene lookup returns CDR1 MDHEN and CDR2 SYDVKM. The germline V and J ends were trimmed by 2 bases and 4 bases, with 14 bases remaining between them. The CDR3 loop spans 15 amino acids. The CDR3 DNA reads TGTGCCAGCAGTTTAGTCCGTCGCGGGATCTATGGCTACACCTTC. It translates to CASSLVRRGIYGYTF.

This chain joins TRBV11-2 and TRBJ1-1; no definite D call. The CDR3 totals 12 residues. Germline values: CDR1 SGHAT, CDR2 FQNNGV. V lost 5 bases, J lost 4 bases, and 8 bases lay in between. In DNA, the CDR3 is TGTGCCAGCAGCCCCGGTGGCACTGAAGCTTTCTTT. It encodes CASSPGGTEAFF.